The table lists the clone carrying this T cell receptor (beta chain) with many counts. This specimen belongs to a study of Graves' ophthalmopathy and Graves' hyperthyroidism. The germline gives CDR1 SEHNR, CDR2 FQNEAQ (reference sequence). The CDR3 runs 15 residues. The V and J ends lost 1 base and 7 bases respectively, with 11 bases between them. RNA transcripts yielded amplified TCR beta CDR3 regions. HTBI primers served in a first-round RT-PCR, which a second-round multiplex PCR followed. Using its own MiXCR run on the multiplex PCR reads, TCRdb lists one record per CDR3 protein. Of 500,000 to 700,000 distinct CDR3 sequences listed, 35% to 40% are singletons.

This clonotype was obtained from an adult man with Graves' hyperthyroidism. What was sequenced was peripheral blood or thyroid tissue (not recorded which). The V call is TRBV7-9, the J call TRBJ1-6; D is uncertain. Written as DNA, the CDR3 is TGTGCCAGCAGCTTAGATCGGGCAGTAAATTCACCCCTCCACTTT. Its protein is CASSLDRAVNSPLHF.